This TCR beta chain stems from a study of T cell responses to AZD1222 COVID-19 vaccine. The wider study: Analyses pooled second doses at about 4 or about 12 weeks.

Generated by immunoSEQ multiplex PCR, the TCRdb table keeps only in-frame clones and is missing some. The table lists about 98,000 clones, roughly 84% of them singletons. The sample consisted of peripheral blood, taken on day 0 of AZD1222 vaccination. This TCR derives from an adult in good health.

The CDR3, as DNA: TGTGCCAGCAGCTCCAGCGGGGGGCCGAACACCGGGGAGCTGTTTTTT. Translated: CASSSSGGPNTGELFF. The chain couples TRBV7-2 to TRBJ2-2, with TRBD2 matching over 9 bases. The CDR3 extends over 16 amino acids. V lost 4 bases to trimming and J lost 0 bases; unmatched junction nucleotides: 3. The germline V gene has CDR1 SGHTA and CDR2 FQGNSA.